Listed here are 27 T cell receptor beta chains from one sample, sequenced in a study of radiation and T cells in renal cell carcinoma. Clones were sequenced by immunoSEQ multiplex PCR, and TCRdb holds only the in-frame ones, with some missing. The table includes approximately 150,000 clones, about 87% detected once. Regarding time point: baseline pretreatment blood. Treatment reported: 15 Gy SBRT to primary tumor, nephrectomy 4 weeks later. Sequences were derived from blood, sampled from a patient whose treatment included radiotherapy and nephrectomy. Receptors were obtained from a woman in her seventies with renal cell carcinoma.

The chain joins TRBV7-9 to TRBJ2-1; D not certain. CDR1 SEHNR and CDR2 FQNEAQ come from the germline V gene (reference sequence). Trimming cost V 0 bases and J 6 bases, with 9 bases left between them. The CDR3 has 14 residues. CDR3 region: CASSLALEINEQFF. In nucleotides, the CDR3 is TGTGCCAGCAGCTTAGCCCTAGAGATCAATGAGCAGTTCTTC. Based on the CDR3 plus reference TRBV7-9 and TRBJ2-1, the full variable domain is DTGVSQNPRHKITKRGQNVTFRCDPISEHNRLYWYRQTLGQGPEFLTYFQNEAQLEKSRLLSDRFSAERPKGSFSTLEIQRTEQGDSAMYLCASSLALEINEQFFGPGTRLTVL.

The V call is TRBV4-2, the J call TRBJ1-6, with 9 bases matching TRBD1. Trimming removed 3 bases from V and 10 bases from J; junction bases left unmatched: 7. Germline loops: CDR1 LGHNA, CDR2 YNFKEQ. The CDR3 runs 15 residues. The chain's CDR3 is CASSQGTGRESPLHF. CDR3 DNA sequence: TGTGCCAGCAGCCAGGGGACAGGGAGGGAGTCACCCCTCCACTTT.

The chain uses TRBV15 and TRBJ2-5, with 11 positions matching TRBD2. The CDR3 spans 15 residues. The junction had 7 bases not matched to a gene; V was cut back by 5 bases and J by 5 bases. The germline gives CDR1 LNHNV, CDR2 YYDKDF (reference sequence). CDR3 coding DNA: TGTGCCACCAGCGGGCGACTAGCGGGGAGGGAGACCCAGTACTTC. This encodes CATSGRLAGRETQYF.

The chain uses TRBV11-3 and TRBJ1-4, with D maybe TRBD1 (6 bases). The V end lost 2 bases, the J end lost 5 bases, and 9 bases lay between the germline ends. The CDR3 totals 14 residues. The V gene's germline CDR1 is SGHNT and CDR2 YENEEA. CDR3 DNA sequence: TGTGCCAGCAGCTTACATGGGACAAATGAAAAACTGTTTTTT. This sequence encodes CASSLHGTNEKLFF.

This chain connects TRBV30 to TRBJ1-5, with D unresolved. The CDR3 spans 13 residues. With 3 bases removed from V and 0 bases from J, the gap between germline ends came to 6 bases. Germline CDR1 GTSNPN, CDR2 SVGIG (reference sequence). The CDR3 spells CAWRRDSNQPQHF. CDR3 DNA: TGTGCCTGGAGACGGGATAGCAATCAGCCCCAGCATTTT.

This chain connects TRBV9 to TRBJ2-5; no clear D gene. CDR1 is SGDLS, CDR2 YYNGEE, per germline. V gave up 0 bases and J gave up 4 bases, with 4 bases separating them. This CDR3 is 12 amino acids long. The CDR3 here is CASSVGVETQYF. The CDR3 DNA reads as TGTGCCAGCAGCGTAGGGGTAGAGACCCAGTACTTC. Full variable domain (rest looked up from reference TRBV9 and TRBJ2-5): DSGVTQTPKHLITATGQRVTLRCSPRSGDLSVYWYQQSLDQGLQFLIQYYNGEERAKGNILERFSAQQFPDLHSELNLSSLELGDSALYFCASSVGVETQYFGPGTRLLVL.

The chain uses TRBV4-3 and TRBJ1-1; D is unresolved. The germline V and J ends were trimmed by 0 bases and 3 bases, with 5 bases remaining between them. Looked up from germline, CDR1 is LGHNA and CDR2 is YSLEER. The CDR3 is made up of 13 amino acids. For the CDR3, the DNA is TGCGCCAGCAGCCAAGATTGGTACACTGAAGCTTTCTTT. It translates to CASSQDWYTEAFF.

The CDR3 loop reads CGSGSGNSPLHF. As DNA, the CDR3 is TGTGGGTCAGGGTCTGGAAATTCACCCCTCCACTTT. The chain is built from TRBV19 and TRBJ1-6; TRBD1 might be the D (5 bases). CDR1 is LNHDA and CDR2 is SQIVND in the germline V gene (reference sequence). The CDR3 spans 12 residues.

V gene TRBV28 combines with J gene TRBJ1-6, with a possible D match to TRBD1 (6 bases). Trimming stripped 4 bases from V and 10 bases from J, with 17 bases between. Germline CDR1 and CDR2: MDHEN and SYDVKM. This CDR3 region has 15 residues. CDR3: CASSSRLQGRSPLHF. Here the CDR3 DNA reads TGTGCCAGCAGTTCGAGACTACAGGGTAGATCACCCCTCCACTTT.

This chain connects TRBV6-1 to TRBJ2-3; D call uncertain. The CDR3 covers 12 residues. Germline CDR1 MNHNS, CDR2 SASEGT. V gave up 2 bases and J gave up 5 bases, with 5 bases separating them. The CDR3 nucleotides read TGTGCCAGCAGTGAATCGGGAGATACGCAGTATTTT. Translation: CASSESGDTQYF.

V usage is TRBV6-4 and J usage is TRBJ2-1, with 12 bases lining up with TRBD2. Germline trimming cut 3 bases from V and 7 bases from J; bases unmatched to any gene: 1. Germline assignment: CDR1 MRHNA and CDR2 SNTAGT. The CDR3 consists of 14 residues. The CDR3 DNA sequence: TGTGCCAGCAGTGAAGGGACTAGCGGGAATGAGCAGTTCTTC. It is translated as CASSEGTSGNEQFF.

This sequence joins TRBV6-5 and TRBJ1-1, with a tentative D call TRBD1 (5 bases). The germline CDR1 and CDR2 sequences are MNHEY and SVGAGI. Trimming took 2 bases from V and 2 from J, leaving 15 bases between them. This CDR3 comprises 16 residues. The CDR3: CASSYITAGANTEAFF. The CDR3 DNA sequence: TGTGCCAGCAGTTACATCACCGCCGGGGCAAACACTGAAGCTTTCTTT.

V is TRBV11-1 and J is TRBJ1-6; 9 nucleotides line up with TRBD1. Per germline, CDR1 SGHAT and CDR2 FQDESV (reference sequence). The CDR3 totals 15 residues. Unmatched junction bases numbered 8, after V lost 5 bases and J lost 9 bases. CDR3 sequence: CASSPGTGNRSPLHF. CDR3 nucleotide sequence: TGTGCCAGCAGCCCCGGGACAGGGAATCGTTCACCCCTCCACTTT. Based on the CDR3 plus reference TRBV11-1 and TRBJ1-6, the full variable domain is EAEVAQSPRYKITEKSQAVAFWCDPISGHATLYWYRQILGQGPELLVQFQDESVVDDSQLPKDRFSAERLKGVDSTLKIQPAELGDSAMYLCASSPGTGNRSPLHFGNGTRLTVT.

V is TRBV7-9 and J is TRBJ2-1; D gene ambiguous. The germline V gene has CDR1 SEHNR and CDR2 FQNEAQ (reference sequence). The CDR3 consists of 13 residues. The V end was cut by 1 base, the J end by 5 bases, with 6 bases between. CDR3 nucleotide sequence: TGTGCCAGCAGCTTAGACACGAACAATGAGCAGTTCTTC. Protein: CASSLDTNNEQFF. Drawing the rest from reference TRBV7-9 and TRBJ2-1, the complete variable domain is DTGVSQNPRHKITKRGQNVTFRCDPISEHNRLYWYRQTLGQGPEFLTYFQNEAQLEKSRLLSDRFSAERPKGSFSTLEIQRTEQGDSAMYLCASSLDTNNEQFFGPGTRLTVL.

The chain has TRBV29-1 and TRBJ1-4; unclear D gene. The CDR3 is 14 amino acids. The V end was cut by 6 bases, the J end by 6 bases, with 17 bases between. The germline CDR1 and CDR2 sequences are SQVTM and ANQGSEA. Written as DNA, the CDR3 is TGCAGCGTCCTCCATGGTGAGCTGCATGAAAAACTGTTTTTT. Translation gives CSVLHGELHEKLFF.

The chain recombines TRBV18 with TRBJ2-1; D is unresolved. CDR1 KGHSH and CDR2 LQKENI come from the germline V gene. V dropped 2 bases and J dropped 3 bases, with 11 bases sitting between them. This CDR3 is built from 15 residues. The CDR3 loop reads CASSPGTAVYNEQFF. The CDR3 DNA reads TGTGCCAGCTCACCAGGAACAGCCGTCTACAATGAGCAGTTCTTC.

CDR3 protein: CASSDGVHPSYEQYF. CDR3 DNA sequence: TGTGCCAGTAGTGATGGGGTCCACCCCTCCTACGAGCAGTACTTC. The chain carries TRBV19 and TRBJ2-7; D gene ambiguous. CDR1 and CDR2 from the germline V gene are LNHDA and SQIVND (reference sequence). Trimming cost V 5 bases and J 0 bases, with 14 bases left between them. CDR3 length: 15 residues.

This chain connects TRBV19 to TRBJ2-1; 8 bases agree with TRBD1. This CDR3 has 16 residues. V was pared by 5 bases and J by 7 bases, with 13 bases of the junction left unmatched. Looked up from germline, CDR1 is LNHDA and CDR2 is SQIVND (reference sequence). The CDR3: CASSPLGTGTANEQFF. For the CDR3, the DNA is TGTGCCAGTAGTCCCTTAGGGACAGGAACGGCGAATGAGCAGTTCTTC.

The chain uses TRBV6-1 and TRBJ1-6; 7 bases line up with TRBD1. The CDR3 extends over 15 amino acids. Germline values: CDR1 MNHNS, CDR2 SASEGT. V gave up 6 bases and J gave up 6 bases; unmatched junction bases: 8. The CDR3 loop reads CASRATGAVNSPLHF. The CDR3 DNA is TGTGCCAGCAGGGCCACAGGGGCGGTTAATTCACCCCTCCACTTT.

This sequence joins TRBV28 and TRBJ2-7, with 7 positions matching TRBD2. The CDR3 is 15 amino acids. Germline CDR1 and CDR2: MDHEN and SYDVKM. Trimming took 6 bases from V and 0 from J; bases not matched to a gene: 8. The CDR3, as DNA: TGTGCCAGCAGACTTTCGACTAGCTACTCCTACGAGCAGTACTTC. Residues: CASRLSTSYSYEQYF. Complete variable domain (other parts from reference TRBV28 and TRBJ2-7): DVKVTQSSRYLVKRTGEKVFLECVQDMDHENMFWYRQDPGLGLRLIYFSYDVKMKEKGDIPEGYSVSREKKERFSLILESASTNQTSMYLCASRLSTSYSYEQYFGPGTRLTVT.

This clone turned up a few times. The J gene is TRBJ1-1, the V gene TRBV7-9; 7 bases map to TRBD1. Germline V lookup: CDR1 SEHNR, CDR2 FQNEAQ (reference sequence). This CDR3 is 17 amino acids long. Trimming at V came to 1 base and at J to 3 bases, leaving 11 bases not matched to a gene. CDR3 sequence (DNA): TGTGCCAGCAGCTTAGTGTCACAGGGGTTTGTTGACACTGAAGCTTTCTTT. Protein sequence: CASSLVSQGFVDTEAFF.

This rearrangement joins TRBV10-3 to TRBJ2-4; either TRBD1 or TRBD2 may supply D (5 bases each). Trimming stripped 3 bases from V and 8 bases from J, with 8 bases between. The CDR3 sequence is 12 residues long. From germline, CDR1 is ENHRY and CDR2 SYGVKD. CDR3 DNA sequence: TGTGCCATCAGTGAAAGGGGAGACATTCAGTACTTC. Its translation: CAISERGDIQYF.

The rearrangement links TRBV28 to TRBJ2-7; 12 bases match TRBD2. V lost 5 bases, J lost 1 base, and 12 bases stayed unmatched. The length of the CDR3 is 18 residues. CDR1 is MDHEN, CDR2 SYDVKM, per germline. CDR3 DNA: TGTGCCAGCAGTACCCCGACTAGCGGGGGCGCTTATTCCTACGAGCAGTACTTC. This sequence encodes CASSTPTSGGAYSYEQYF. Full variable domain (missing parts from reference TRBV28 and TRBJ2-7): DVKVTQSSRYLVKRTGEKVFLECVQDMDHENMFWYRQDPGLGLRLIYFSYDVKMKEKGDIPEGYSVSREKKERFSLILESASTNQTSMYLCASSTPTSGGAYSYEQYFGPGTRLTVT.

In this sample, this clone turned up once. The chain recombines TRBV7-2 with TRBJ2-1; possibly TRBD2 for D (6 bases). V shed 4 bases and J shed 15 bases, with 16 bases lying between them. The length of the CDR3 is 12 residues. Germline CDR1 SGHTA, CDR2 FQGNSA. The CDR3 nucleotides are TGTGCCAGCAGCTCCCACCGGGAGCAACCGTTCTTC. It yields the protein CASSSHREQPFF.

The rearrangement joins TRBV13 to TRBJ2-1; D is tentatively TRBD1 or TRBD2 (5 bases each). The CDR3 covers 15 residues. CDR1 is PRHDT, CDR2 FYEKMQ, per germline (reference sequence). The V end lost 6 bases, the J end lost 5 bases, and 17 bases lay between the germline ends. Written as DNA, the CDR3 is TGTGCCAGCAGGTCGCTATGGGGGAACCACAATGAGCAGTTCTTC. Its translation is CASRSLWGNHNEQFF.

This chain uses TRBV11-3 with TRBJ1-4, with a possible D match to TRBD1 (6 bases). Germline assignment: CDR1 SGHNT and CDR2 YENEEA. V was trimmed by 7 bases and J by 1 base, leaving 16 bases between them. This CDR3 region has 16 residues. The CDR3 sequence is CASNQAGGGTNEKLFF. The CDR3 DNA reads TGTGCCAGCAACCAGGCGGGGGGCGGAACTAATGAAAAACTGTTTTTT.

The chain uses TRBV5-8 and TRBJ2-3, with 8 bases matching TRBD2. CDR3 length: 14 residues. Germline-derived CDR1 and CDR2 are SGHTS and YDEGEE. Unmatched junction bases numbered 5, after V lost 7 bases and J lost 1 base. The CDR3 spells CASRGAGGTDTQYF. CDR3 DNA sequence: TGTGCCAGCCGGGGAGCGGGGGGCACAGATACGCAGTATTTT.